This TCR beta chain was obtained from a study of blood T cells in healthy people across ages. Study summary: For every two T cells, template switching captured about one barcoded beta molecule.

The CDR3 sequence is 14 residues long. Germline V gives CDR1 SGHVS, CDR2 FQNEAQ. A second PCR of about 6 to 12 cycles used a sample-barcoded 5' primer and a J-beta primer mix. Via MiXCR, TCRdb re-called the 5' RACE reads, giving one row per CDR3 protein. Seen here are more than 1,400,000 distinct CDR3 sequences, approximately 38% observed once, and the top ten hold approximately 7.9%. Study-wide results and limits: Total diversity from one million sequenced T cells was likely underestimated.

The sample holds a few counts of this clonotype. Its antigen is undetermined. J is TRBJ2-1 and V is TRBV7-8, with D unclear. The J call is uncertain, as TRBJ2-7 better fits the DNA end. The sequencing sample was made of blood. The TCR sequence derives from a woman under 30 in good health. In DNA, the CDR3 is TGTGCCAGCAGCTTCTGGACGGTTGATAATGAGCAGTACTTC. Amino acids: CASSFWTVDNEQYF.